This T cell receptor (beta chain) was documented in a study of beta chain features in type 1 diabetes. Expressed TCRB transcripts were sequenced because the isolated RNA had all been reverse transcribed beforehand. Sequenced by immunoSEQ multiplex PCR; TCRdb stores in-frame clones only, minus some. In the table there are 400,000 to 600,000 clones, around 28% of which are singletons. The CDR3 has 14 residues. The trim removed 5 bases at V and 2 bases at J, leaving 5 bases unmatched. Germline-derived CDR1 and CDR2 are SGHTA and FQGNSA. This clone was detected only a few times. The V call is TRBV7-2, the J call TRBJ1-2, with 7 bases that match TRBD1. This TCR was recovered from a man younger than 35 in good health. Sequenced input: naive CD4+ T cells from blood. The CDR3 bases are TGTGCCAGCAGCCCGGGACAGTGGAACTATGGCTACACCTTC. It yields the protein CASSPGQWNYGYTF. The variable domain in full, with the rest retrieved from reference TRBV7-2 and TRBJ1-2, is GAGVSQSPSNKVTEKGKDVELRCDPISGHTALYWYRQSLGQGLEFLIYFQGNSAPDKSGLPSDRFSAERTGGSVSTLTIQRTQQEDSAVYLCASSPGQWNYGYTFGSGTRLTVV.